This T cell receptor (beta chain) emerged from a study of neurological immune-mediated disorders. Notes on the study in general: The greatest TCR clonal expansion occurred in HTLV-1-associated myelopathy and the least in multiple sclerosis, which fell below healthy controls. Across subjects, no CDR3 amino acid sequence appeared in expanded clones of more than one subject, a finding that suggested private repertoires in all groups.

The sample's time point: longitudinal time-point 1 (baseline). The CDR3 is made up of 16 amino acids. Trimming took off 4 bases at V and 3 bases at J, with 16 bases between the two ends. The germline V gene has CDR1 SGHAT and CDR2 FQNNGV. Relative to its sample, this clonotype is medium-sized. Antigen: not known. 5'RACE with 10-nucleotide random UMIs generated the cDNA. Sequencing runs each generated in excess of 200 million TCR-beta sequences derived from 15-18 subjects. TCRdb recomputed calls from the 5' RACE reads with MiXCR, one row per CDR3 protein. The sample has tens of thousands of distinct CDR3 sequences; about 10% are singletons.

The chain couples TRBV11-2 to TRBJ2-1; D gene uncertain. Sequenced sample: PBMCs. The source of this sequence is a male donor with HTLV-1-associated myelopathy (HAM/TSP). CDR3 protein: CASSYKVDSLYNEQFF. As DNA, the CDR3 is TGTGCCAGCAGCTACAAGGTCGACTCCCTCTACAATGAGCAGTTCTTC.